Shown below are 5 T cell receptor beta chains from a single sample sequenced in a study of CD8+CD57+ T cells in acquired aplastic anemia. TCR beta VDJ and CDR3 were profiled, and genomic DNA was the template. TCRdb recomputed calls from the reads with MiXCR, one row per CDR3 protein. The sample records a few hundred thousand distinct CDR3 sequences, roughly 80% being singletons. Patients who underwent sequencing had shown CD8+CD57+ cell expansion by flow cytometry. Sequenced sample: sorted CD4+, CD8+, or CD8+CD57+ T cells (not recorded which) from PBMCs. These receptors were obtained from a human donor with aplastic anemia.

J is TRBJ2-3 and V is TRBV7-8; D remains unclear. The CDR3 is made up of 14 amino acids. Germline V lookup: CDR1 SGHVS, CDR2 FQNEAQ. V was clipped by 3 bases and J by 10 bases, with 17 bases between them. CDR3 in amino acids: CASSFHPDGKAQYF. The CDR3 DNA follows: TGTGCCAGCAGCTTTCATCCAGACGGCAAAGCGCAGTATTTT.

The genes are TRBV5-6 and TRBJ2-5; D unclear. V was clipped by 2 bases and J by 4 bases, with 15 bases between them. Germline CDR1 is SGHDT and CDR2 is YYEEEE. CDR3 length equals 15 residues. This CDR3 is CASSFEYTWGETQYF. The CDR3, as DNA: TGTGCCAGCAGCTTTGAATACACTTGGGGAGAGACCCAGTACTTC.

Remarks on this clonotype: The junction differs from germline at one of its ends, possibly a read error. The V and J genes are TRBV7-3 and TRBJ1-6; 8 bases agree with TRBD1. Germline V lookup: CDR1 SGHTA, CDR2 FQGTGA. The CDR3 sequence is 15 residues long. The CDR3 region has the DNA TGCGCCAGCAGCTTGACAGGGGTGTATGGCTACCCCTTCCACTTT. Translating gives CASSLTGVYGYPFHF.

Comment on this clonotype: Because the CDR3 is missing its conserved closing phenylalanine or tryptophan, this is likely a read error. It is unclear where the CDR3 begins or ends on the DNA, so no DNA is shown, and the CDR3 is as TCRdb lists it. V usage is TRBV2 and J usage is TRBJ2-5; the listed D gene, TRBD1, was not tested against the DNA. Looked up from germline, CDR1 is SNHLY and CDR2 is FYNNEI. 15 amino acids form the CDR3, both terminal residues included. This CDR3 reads CASSDEGMHEQFFGL.

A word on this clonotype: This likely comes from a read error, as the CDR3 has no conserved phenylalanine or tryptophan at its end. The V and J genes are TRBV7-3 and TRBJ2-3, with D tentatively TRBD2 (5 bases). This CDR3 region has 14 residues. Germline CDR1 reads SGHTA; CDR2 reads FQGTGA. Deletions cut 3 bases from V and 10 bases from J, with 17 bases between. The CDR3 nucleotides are TGTGCCAGCAGCTTTGTAGGAGGTCCAACCCCGCAGTATGTT. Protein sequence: CASSFVGGPTPQYV.